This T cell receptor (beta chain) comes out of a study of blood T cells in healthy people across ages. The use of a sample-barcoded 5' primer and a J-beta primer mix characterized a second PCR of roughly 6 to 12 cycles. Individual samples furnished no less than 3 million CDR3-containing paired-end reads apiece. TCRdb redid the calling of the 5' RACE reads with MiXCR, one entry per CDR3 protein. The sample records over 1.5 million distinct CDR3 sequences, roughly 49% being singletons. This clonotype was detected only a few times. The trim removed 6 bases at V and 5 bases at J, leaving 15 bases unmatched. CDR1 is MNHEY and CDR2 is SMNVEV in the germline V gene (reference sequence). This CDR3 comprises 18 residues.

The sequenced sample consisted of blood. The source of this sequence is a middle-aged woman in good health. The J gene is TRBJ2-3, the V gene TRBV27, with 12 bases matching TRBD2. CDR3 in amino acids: CASSKKASGGGFRDTQYF. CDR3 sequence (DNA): TGTGCCAGCAGCAAGAAGGCTAGCGGGGGGGGCTTTCGAGATACGCAGTATTTT.